The 6 T cell receptor beta chains below all came from one sample that was sequenced in a study of CD8+CD57+ T cells in acquired aplastic anemia. An expansion of CD8+CD57+ cells by flow cytometry had been shown in patients chosen for sequencing. CDR3 and TCR beta VDJ profiling relied on genomic DNA as the template. TCRdb re-called the reads through MiXCR, storing one row per CDR3 protein. Found here are some 150,000 distinct CDR3 sequences, 70% to 75% of them singletons; the top ten hold about 50%. Sequencing was carried out using sorted CD4+, CD8+, or CD8+CD57+ T cells (not recorded which) from PBMCs. These receptors originate from a human donor with aplastic anemia.

This clonotype was counted a single time. The rearrangement links TRBV20-1 to TRBJ2-3; 8 bases fit TRBD2. This CDR3 is 15 amino acids long. The germline gives CDR1 DFQATT, CDR2 SNEGSKA (reference sequence). V was pared by 1 base and J by 2 bases, with 5 bases of the junction left unmatched. The CDR3: CSARGKRGNTDTQYF. CDR3 nucleotide sequence: TGCAGTGCTAGAGGAAAGCGGGGGAACACAGATACGCAGTATTTT.

This clonotype has only a few counts. The chain links TRBV7-8 to TRBJ2-5; no clear D gene. Germline lookup yields CDR1 SGHVS and CDR2 FQNEAQ. V was trimmed by 2 bases and J by 1 base, leaving 11 bases between them. CDR3 size: 15 residues. The CDR3 protein is CASSLSQIFQETQYF. DNA of the CDR3: TGTGCCAGCAGCTTATCACAGATTTTCCAAGAGACCCAGTACTTC.

The chain combines TRBV14 with TRBJ1-3; D is possibly TRBD1 (5 bases). Per germline, CDR1 SGHDN and CDR2 FVKESK. This CDR3 spans 14 amino acids. Between the trimmed V and J ends, which lost 4 bases and 2 bases, there was a span of 9 bases. The CDR3 loop is CASSPTVAGNTIYF. The CDR3 DNA reads as TGTGCCAGCAGCCCGACAGTTGCTGGAAACACCATATATTTT.

The chain carries TRBV12-5 and TRBJ1-3; D call uncertain. V lost 9 bases and J 3 bases, leaving 18 bases between the germline ends. This CDR3 is built from 15 residues. Germline V gives CDR1 LGHNT, CDR2 FRNRAP. This CDR3 is CASAPGVTFGNTIYF. CDR3 nucleotides: TGTGCTAGCGCCCCCGGGGTAACATTTGGAAACACCATATATTTT.

The gene calls are TRBV19 and TRBJ2-1; D unclear. The V end was cut by 10 bases, the J end by 4 bases, with 5 bases between. The germline V gene encodes CDR1 LNHDA and CDR2 SQIVND (reference sequence). The CDR3 runs 10 residues. In DNA, the CDR3 is TGTGCCACTTCGTACAATGAGCAGTTCTTC. Its translation is CATSYNEQFF.

This chain joins TRBV24-1 and TRBJ1-2, with 11 bases fitting TRBD1. The V gene's germline CDR1 is KGHDR and CDR2 SFDVKD. The V gene end was trimmed by 2 bases and the J gene end by 7 bases; junction bases not matched to a gene: 5. The CDR3 is 15 residues long. The CDR3 DNA is TGTGCCACCAGTGATTCCCGGGACAGGGGGATTGGCTACACCTTC. It yields the protein CATSDSRDRGIGYTF.